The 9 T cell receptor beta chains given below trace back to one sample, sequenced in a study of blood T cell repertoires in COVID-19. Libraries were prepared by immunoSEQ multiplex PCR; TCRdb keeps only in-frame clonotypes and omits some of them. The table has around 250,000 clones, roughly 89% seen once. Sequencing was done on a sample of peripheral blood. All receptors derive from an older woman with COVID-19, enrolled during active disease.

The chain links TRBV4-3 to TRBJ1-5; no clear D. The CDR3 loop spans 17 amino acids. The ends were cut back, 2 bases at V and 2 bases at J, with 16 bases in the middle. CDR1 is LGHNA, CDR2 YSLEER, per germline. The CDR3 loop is CASSQSSVPLGNQPQHF. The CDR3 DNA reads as TGCGCCAGCAGCCAATCCTCGGTGCCTTTGGGCAATCAGCCCCAGCATTTT.

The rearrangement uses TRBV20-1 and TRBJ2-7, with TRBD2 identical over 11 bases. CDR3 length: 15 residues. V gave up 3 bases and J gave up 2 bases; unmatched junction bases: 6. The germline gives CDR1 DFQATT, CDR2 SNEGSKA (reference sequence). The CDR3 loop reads CSASPGTSGPYEQYF. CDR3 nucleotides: TGCAGTGCTAGTCCCGGGACTAGCGGTCCCTACGAGCAGTACTTC.

The CDR3 loop is CASRHVGGYGYTF. The CDR3 region has the DNA TGTGCCAGCAGACACGTGGGAGGCTATGGCTACACCTTC. The chain is built from TRBV7-9 and TRBJ1-2; no reliable D call. Germline values: CDR1 SEHNR, CDR2 FQNEAQ (reference sequence). This CDR3 has 13 amino acids. Trimming cost V 6 bases and J 4 bases, with 12 bases left between them. Full variable domain (missing parts from reference TRBV7-9 and TRBJ1-2): DTGVSQNPRHKITKRGQNVTFRCDPISEHNRLYWYRQTLGQGPEFLTYFQNEAQLEKSRLLSDRFSAERPKGSFSTLEIQRTEQGDSAMYLCASRHVGGYGYTFGSGTRLTVV.

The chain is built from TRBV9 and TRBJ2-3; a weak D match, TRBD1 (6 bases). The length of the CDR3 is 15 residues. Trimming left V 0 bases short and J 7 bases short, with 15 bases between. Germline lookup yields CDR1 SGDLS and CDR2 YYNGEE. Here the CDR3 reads CASSVGGPTGNTQYF. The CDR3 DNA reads TGTGCCAGCAGCGTAGGGGGGCCTACAGGAAATACGCAGTATTTT.

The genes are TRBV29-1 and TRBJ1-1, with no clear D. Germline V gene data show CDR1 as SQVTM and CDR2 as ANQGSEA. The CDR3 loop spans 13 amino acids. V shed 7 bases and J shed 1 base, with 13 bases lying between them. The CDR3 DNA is TGCAGCGGCGAACAGACCTCGAACACTGAAGCTTTCTTT. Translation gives CSGEQTSNTEAFF.

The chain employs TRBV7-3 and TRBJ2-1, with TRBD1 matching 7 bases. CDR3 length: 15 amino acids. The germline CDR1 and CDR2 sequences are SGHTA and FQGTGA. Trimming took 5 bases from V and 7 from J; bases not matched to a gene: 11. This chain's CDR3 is CASSPRQGTGNEQFF. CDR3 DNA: TGTGCCAGCAGCCCCCGACAGGGAACGGGGAATGAGCAGTTCTTC.

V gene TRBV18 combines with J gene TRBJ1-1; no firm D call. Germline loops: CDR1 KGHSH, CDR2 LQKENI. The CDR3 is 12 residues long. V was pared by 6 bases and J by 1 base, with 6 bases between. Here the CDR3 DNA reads TGTGCCAGCTCGAGAGAGAACACTGAAGCTTTCTTT. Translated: CASSRENTEAFF.

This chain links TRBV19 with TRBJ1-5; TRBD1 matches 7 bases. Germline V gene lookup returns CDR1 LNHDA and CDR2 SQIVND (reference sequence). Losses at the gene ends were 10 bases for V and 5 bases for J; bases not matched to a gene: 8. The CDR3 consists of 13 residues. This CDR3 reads CATRQGRDQPQHF. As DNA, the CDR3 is TGTGCCACCCGACAGGGCCGGGATCAGCCCCAGCATTTT.

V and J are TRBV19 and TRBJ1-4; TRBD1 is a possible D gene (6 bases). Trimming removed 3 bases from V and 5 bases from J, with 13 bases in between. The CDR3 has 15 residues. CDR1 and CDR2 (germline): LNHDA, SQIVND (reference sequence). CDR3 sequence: CASSINRDGNEKLFF. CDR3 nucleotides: TGTGCCAGTAGTATTAACAGGGATGGAAATGAAAAACTGTTTTTT.